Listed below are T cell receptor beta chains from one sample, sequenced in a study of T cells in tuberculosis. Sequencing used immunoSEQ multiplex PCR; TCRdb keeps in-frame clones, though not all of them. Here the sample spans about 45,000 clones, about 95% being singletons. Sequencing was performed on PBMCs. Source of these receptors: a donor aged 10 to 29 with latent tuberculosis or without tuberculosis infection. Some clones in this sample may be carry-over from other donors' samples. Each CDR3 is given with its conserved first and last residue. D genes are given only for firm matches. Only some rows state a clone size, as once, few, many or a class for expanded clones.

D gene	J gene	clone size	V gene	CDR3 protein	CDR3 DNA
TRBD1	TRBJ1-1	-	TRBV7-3	CASSLLDRDEAFF	TGTGCCAGCAGTCTCTTGGACAGGGACGAAGCTTTCTTT
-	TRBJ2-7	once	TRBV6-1	CASSEGDSAYEQYF	TGTGCCAGCAGTGAAGGGGACTCCGCCTACGAGCAGTACTTC
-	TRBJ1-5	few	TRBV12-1	CASSQHSFSNQPQHF	TGTGCCAGCAGCCAACACAGCTTTAGCAATCAGCCCCAGCATTTT
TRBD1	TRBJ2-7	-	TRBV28	CASSQRQGSAYEQYF	TGTGCCAGCAGTCAGAGACAGGGGTCAGCCTACGAGCAGTACTTC
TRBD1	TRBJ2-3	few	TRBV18	CASSPLDRGTQYF	TGTGCCAGCTCACCATTGGACAGGGGTACGCAGTATTTT
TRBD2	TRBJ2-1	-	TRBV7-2	CASSLAISGNSYNEQFF	TGTGCCAGCAGCTTAGCGATTAGCGGGAACTCCTACAATGAGCAGTTCTTC
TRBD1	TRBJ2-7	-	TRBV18	CASSPFRDSSYEQYF	TGTGCCAGCTCACCCTTTCGGGACAGCTCCTACGAGCAGTACTTC
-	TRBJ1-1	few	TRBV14	CASSQTRDTEAFF	TGTGCCAGCAGCCAGACCAGGGACACTGAAGCTTTCTTT
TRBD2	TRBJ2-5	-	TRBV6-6	CASKLSGTQETQYF	TGTGCCAGCAAATTAAGCGGGACGCAAGAGACCCAGTACTTC
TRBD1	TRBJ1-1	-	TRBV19	CASSIVGTGGGTEAFF	TGTGCCAGTAGTATAGTGGGGACAGGGGGCGGAACTGAAGCTTTCTTT